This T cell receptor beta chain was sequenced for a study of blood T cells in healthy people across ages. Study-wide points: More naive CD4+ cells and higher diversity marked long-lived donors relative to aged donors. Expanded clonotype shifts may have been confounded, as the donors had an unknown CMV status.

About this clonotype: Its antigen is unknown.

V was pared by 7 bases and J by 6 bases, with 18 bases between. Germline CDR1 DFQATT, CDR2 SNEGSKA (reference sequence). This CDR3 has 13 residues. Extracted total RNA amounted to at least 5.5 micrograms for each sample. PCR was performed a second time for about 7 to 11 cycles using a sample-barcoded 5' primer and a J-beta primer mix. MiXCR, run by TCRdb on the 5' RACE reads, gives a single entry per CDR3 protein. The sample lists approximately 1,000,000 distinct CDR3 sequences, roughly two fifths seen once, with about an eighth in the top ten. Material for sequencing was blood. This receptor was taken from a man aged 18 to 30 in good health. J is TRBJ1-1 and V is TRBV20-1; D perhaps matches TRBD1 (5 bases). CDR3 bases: TGCAGTGTCTCGCCGGGGGTCGGTTCTGAAGCTTTCTTT. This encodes CSVSPGVGSEAFF.